Below, 31 T cell receptor beta chains from the same sample are listed, as sequenced in a study of T cells in Graves' hyperthyroidism and ophthalmopathy (dated by TCRdb to the late 2010s). Receptor amplification or capture employed multiplex PCR. The sample was run on an Illumina HiSeq 2000. The TCR beta CDR3 regions were amplified from the RNA transcripts. The first round of RT-PCR for the TCR CDR3 was performed with the HTBI primer set and the Qiagen OneStep RT-PCR kit. The public reads were quality trimmed at Q25 with fastp and then assembled into clones with MiXCR by TCRdb, keeping productive beta chains. Identical CDR3 protein sequences are pooled into one entry, listed with their most common genes and DNA. This sample is represented by 400,000 or so distinct CDR3 sequences; about 15% of them were singletons. The ten largest account for approximately 20% of the sample. The source material was blood. The source is a woman aged 60-75 years with Graves' ophthalmopathy.

This clonotype was seen ten or more times. V usage is TRBV2 and J usage is TRBJ1-3; D not resolved. From germline, CDR1 is SNHLY and CDR2 FYNNEI. The CDR3 is made up of 14 amino acids. V dropped 4 bases and J dropped 3 bases, with 10 bases sitting between them. The CDR3 region is CASSGSALGNTIYF. In nucleotides, the CDR3 is TGTGCCAGCAGTGGTTCGGCACTTGGAAACACCATATATTTT.

This clonotype has at least ten counts. This chain links TRBV2 with TRBJ2-5, with 8 bases that match TRBD1. Germline loops: CDR1 SNHLY, CDR2 FYNNEI. There are 13 residues in the CDR3. The J segment lost 1 base and the V segment lost 11 bases, leaving 6 bases of the junction unmatched. CDR3 in amino acids: CACYTGGQETQYF. CDR3 sequence (DNA): TGTGCCTGCTACACAGGGGGCCAAGAGACCCAGTACTTC.

Turning to this clonotype: A read error may be the cause here, since a much bigger clone is one base away. The chain is built from TRBV11-2 and TRBJ2-1; D is unresolved. Germline V gene data show CDR1 as SGHAT and CDR2 as FQNNGV. Between the trimmed V and J ends, which lost 4 bases and 12 bases, there was a span of 16 bases. This CDR3 is 13 amino acids long. The CDR3 loop reads CASSSDTRHGQFF. The CDR3 nucleotides read TGTGCCAGCAGCTCCGATACCAGACATGGGCAGTTCTTC.

This clonotype has a count of ten or more. The chain is built from TRBV10-3 and TRBJ2-1; 16 bases are a match to TRBD2. V shed 5 bases and J 8 bases; nucleotides not matched to a gene: 3. Germline loops: CDR1 ENHRY, CDR2 SYGVKD. The CDR3 contains 15 residues. CDR3 sequence: CAISSGLAGGDEQFF. The DNA for the CDR3 is TGTGCCATCAGTTCGGGACTAGCGGGAGGGGATGAGCAGTTCTTC.

This clonotype was counted a few times. The V call is TRBV6-1, the J call TRBJ1-6; D possibly corresponds to TRBD1 (5 bases). Deletions cut 1 base from V and 3 bases from J, with 7 bases between. The CDR3 runs to 15 residues. The germline gives CDR1 MNHNS, CDR2 SASEGT. The CDR3 region has the DNA TGTGCCAGCAGTGAAGGACAGCTCTATAATTCACCCCTCCACTTT. Translating it yields CASSEGQLYNSPLHF.

On this clonotype itself: One base away lies a much larger clone, so this may be a sequencing read error. The conserved phenylalanine or tryptophan is not found at the CDR3 terminus, so this likely reflects a read error. V is TRBV7-2 and J is TRBJ1-2; 7 bases line up with TRBD1. CDR3 length: 15 amino acids. The V and J ends lost 7 bases and 6 bases, in that order; junction bases with no gene match: 14. Germline CDR1 reads SGHTA; CDR2 reads FQGNSA. The CDR3 nucleotides are TGTGCCAGCACACCTAATCGGGACAGATCCGATGGCTACACCCTC. It encodes CASTPNRDRSDGYTL.

Ten or more counts support this clonotype. CDR3 loop: CASSLGPPSNEQFF. CDR3 in DNA: TGCGCCAGCAGCCTCGGGCCCCCATCCAATGAGCAGTTCTTC. This rearrangement joins TRBV5-1 to TRBJ2-1; D not resolved. CDR1 and CDR2 from the germline V gene are SGHRS and YFSETQ. The CDR3 totals 14 residues. V lost 4 bases, J lost 6 bases, and 14 bases lay in between. Together with reference TRBV5-1 and TRBJ2-1, the CDR3 gives the full variable domain: KAGVTQTPRYLIKTRGQQVTLSCSPISGHRSVSWYQQTPGQGLQFLFEYFSETQRNKGNFPGRFSGRQFSNSRSEMNVSTLELGDSALYLCASSLGPPSNEQFFGPGTRLTVL.

This clonotype was observed many times. The gene calls are TRBV29-1 and TRBJ1-1; D is unclear. The V end lost 4 bases, the J end lost 1 base, and 7 bases lay between the germline ends. Germline loops: CDR1 SQVTM, CDR2 ANQGSEA. The CDR3 extends over 12 amino acids. CDR3 sequence (DNA): TGCAGCGTTGGCGAGTCGAACACTGAAGCTTTCTTT. Amino acid sequence: CSVGESNTEAFF.

This clonotype turned up a few times. V gene TRBV20-1 combines with J gene TRBJ1-5; D may be TRBD1 (5 bases). CDR3 size: 13 residues. The V end lost 3 bases, the J end lost 9 bases, and 15 bases lay between the germline ends. CDR1 is DFQATT, CDR2 SNEGSKA, per germline (reference sequence). The CDR3 DNA reads as TGCAGTGCTAGTGGCCAGGGCAGAGGGCCCCAGCATTTT. It specifies CSASGQGRGPQHF.

The chain recombines TRBV28 with TRBJ2-2, with D unresolved. The CDR3 covers 14 residues. The V end was cut by 3 bases, the J end by 3 bases, with 8 bases between. CDR1 and CDR2 from the germline V gene are MDHEN and SYDVKM. CDR3 nucleotides: TGTGCCAGCAGTTTTCGACGGGACACCGGGGAGCTGTTTTTT. It encodes CASSFRRDTGELFF.

This clonotype has more than one count but fewer than ten. This rearrangement joins TRBV11-2 to TRBJ2-3, with D possibly TRBD2 on 5 matching bases. There are 14 residues in the CDR3. Germline CDR1 is SGHAT and CDR2 is FQNNGV. With 3 bases removed from V and 5 bases from J, the gap between germline ends came to 12 bases. The CDR3 nucleotides read TGTGCCAGCAGCTTTCGGGAAGTCGGAGATACGCAGTATTTT. Protein product: CASSFREVGDTQYF.

This clonotype was seen repeatedly, ten times or more. This rearrangement joins TRBV2 to TRBJ2-1; the D gene is possibly TRBD2 (5 bases). The CDR3 is made up of 13 amino acids. From germline, CDR1 is SNHLY and CDR2 FYNNEI. V was trimmed by 8 bases and J by 0 bases, leaving 8 bases between them. The CDR3 loop is CASGLSSYNEQFF. The DNA for the CDR3 is TGTGCCAGCGGACTCTCCTCCTACAATGAGCAGTTCTTC. Filled out from reference TRBV2 and TRBJ2-1, the complete variable domain reads EPEVTQTPSHQVTQMGQEVILRCVPISNHLYFYWYRQILGQKVEFLVSFYNNEISEKSEIFDDQFSVERPDGSNFTLKIRSTKLEDSAMYFCASGLSSYNEQFFGPGTRLTVL.

This clonotype showed up many times. This chain links TRBV6-6 with TRBJ2-3; 7 bases map to TRBD1. The ends lost 2 bases at V and 5 bases at J; junction bases unmatched: 7. The CDR3 loop spans 15 amino acids. The germline V gene has CDR1 MNHNY and CDR2 SVGAGI (reference sequence). The CDR3 region is CASSYPRQGGDTQYF. The CDR3 region has the DNA TGTGCCAGCAGTTACCCCCGACAGGGCGGAGATACGCAGTATTTT.

A few counts support this clonotype. This sequence joins TRBV24-1 and TRBJ2-3; D possibly corresponds to TRBD2 (9 bases). Germline values: CDR1 KGHDR, CDR2 SFDVKD. The CDR3 is made up of 17 amino acids. Trimming cost V 4 bases and J 2 bases, with 18 bases left between them. CDR3 residues: CATSDAGGDRLTDTQYF. In DNA, the CDR3 is TGTGCCACCAGTGACGCGGGGGGGGACAGGCTCACAGATACGCAGTATTTT.

This clonotype appeared many times. The gene calls are TRBV28 and TRBJ1-3; D perhaps matches TRBD1 (6 bases). V was shortened by 1 base and J by 0 bases, with 13 bases between the two germline ends. Germline V gives CDR1 MDHEN, CDR2 SYDVKM. This CDR3 comprises 17 residues. This CDR3 is CASSLFVTGLSGNTIYF. The CDR3 region has the DNA TGTGCCAGCAGTTTATTTGTGACAGGCCTCTCTGGAAACACCATATATTTT.

This clonotype has more than one count but fewer than ten. The J gene is TRBJ1-4, the V gene TRBV28, with 7 bases identical to TRBD1. This CDR3 has 13 residues. The germline V gene encodes CDR1 MDHEN and CDR2 SYDVKM. Trimming took 7 bases from V and 8 from J; bases not matched to a gene: 7. The CDR3 nucleotides are TGTGCCAGCAAAGACAGGGCCCGGGAAAAACTGTTTTTT. Translated: CASKDRAREKLFF.

This clonotype was seen more than once but under ten times. The chain recombines TRBV19 with TRBJ2-1; 7 nucleotides agree with TRBD1. J was trimmed by 9 bases and V by 6 bases; bases with no gene match: 14. The CDR3 sequence is 15 residues long. CDR1 LNHDA and CDR2 SQIVND come from the germline V gene (reference sequence). As DNA, the CDR3 is TGTGCCAGTAGGGCCCCGGAACAGGGGTTCGGTGAGCAGTTCTTC. Its protein product is CASRAPEQGFGEQFF. The full variable domain, its missing parts supplied by reference TRBV19 and TRBJ2-1, is DGGITQSPKYLFRKEGQNVTLSCEQNLNHDAMYWYRQDPGQGLRLIYYSQIVNDFQKGDIAEGYSVSREKKESFPLTVTSAQKNPTAFYLCASRAPEQGFGEQFFGPGTRLTVL.

This clonotype was seen at least ten times. The V call is TRBV18, the J call TRBJ2-3; TRBD2 is a possible D gene (6 bases). The CDR3 is 14 residues long. Per germline, CDR1 KGHSH and CDR2 LQKENI. The germline V and J ends were trimmed by 4 bases and 2 bases, with 10 bases remaining between them. The DNA for the CDR3 is TGTGCCAGCTCACGGGACTCCTACACAGATACGCAGTATTTT. It yields the protein CASSRDSYTDTQYF.

At least ten counts were recorded for this clonotype. The rearrangement links TRBV5-1 to TRBJ2-3; 9 bases line up with TRBD2. Per the germline V gene, CDR1 is SGHRS and CDR2 is YFSETQ. V dropped 5 bases and J dropped 6; count of bases not matched to a gene: 7. The CDR3 spans 14 residues. The CDR3 sequence is CASRALAGTDTQYF. The CDR3 DNA follows: TGCGCCAGCAGGGCTCTAGCGGGAACCGATACGCAGTATTTT. The entire variable domain, with the rest obtained from reference TRBV5-1 and TRBJ2-3, is as follows: KAGVTQTPRYLIKTRGQQVTLSCSPISGHRSVSWYQQTPGQGLQFLFEYFSETQRNKGNFPGRFSGRQFSNSRSEMNVSTLELGDSALYLCASRALAGTDTQYFGPGTRLTVL.

In this sample, this clonotype turned up many times. The V call is TRBV24-1, the J call TRBJ2-3; 10 nucleotides line up with TRBD1. This CDR3 comprises 16 residues. The V gene's germline CDR1 is KGHDR and CDR2 SFDVKD. Trimming removed 4 bases from V and 3 bases from J; junction bases left unmatched: 6. The CDR3 reads CATSDTGTGVTDTQYF. The CDR3 coding sequence is TGTGCCACCAGTGACACCGGGACAGGGGTTACAGATACGCAGTATTTT.

This clonotype has a count of ten or more. V is TRBV6-2 or TRBV6-3 and J is TRBJ1-4; D not resolved. There are 15 residues in the CDR3. Germline CDR1 is MNHEY and CDR2 is SVGEGT. V lost 4 bases and J lost 0, with 9 bases in between. CDR3 residues: CASSSGFATNEKLFF. In DNA form, the CDR3 reads TGTGCCAGCAGTTCCGGGTTTGCAACTAATGAAAAACTGTTTTTT.

Ten or more counts support this clonotype. This chain uses TRBV19 with TRBJ1-1; possibly TRBD1 for D (6 bases). Per germline, CDR1 LNHDA and CDR2 SQIVND (reference sequence). This CDR3 spans 14 amino acids. Trimming removed 5 bases from V and 4 bases from J, with 14 bases in between. Here the CDR3 reads CASSPTGSGTEAFF. In DNA form, the CDR3 reads TGTGCCAGTAGTCCCACAGGGAGCGGCACTGAAGCTTTCTTT.

This clonotype appeared many times. The genes are TRBV10-3 and TRBJ2-7; 11 positions match TRBD2. The CDR3 spans 15 residues. V lost 1 base, J lost 2 bases, and 1 base stayed unmatched. The germline V gene encodes CDR1 ENHRY and CDR2 SYGVKD. The CDR3 coding sequence is TGTGCCATCAGTGAGTTGACTAGCGGGACCTACGAGCAGTACTTC. Amino acid sequence: CAISELTSGTYEQYF.

J is TRBJ2-7 and V is TRBV28; 8 bases agree with TRBD1. The CDR3 covers 16 residues. With V trimmed by 5 bases and J by 4 bases, 13 bases remained unmatched. Germline CDR1 and CDR2: MDHEN and SYDVKM. The CDR3 DNA sequence: TGTGCCAGCAGTCGGCTCGTGGGGACAGGAAGTTACGAGCAGTACTTC. As protein: CASSRLVGTGSYEQYF.

The J gene is TRBJ2-7, the V gene TRBV6-1, with D possibly called TRBD1 or TRBD2 (5 bases each). Germline CDR1 and CDR2: MNHNS and SASEGT. This CDR3 region has 15 residues. Trimming removed 4 bases at V and 0 bases at J, with 13 bases between. This chain's CDR3 is CASSVVSGSSYEQYF. The DNA of the CDR3 is TGTGCCAGCAGTGTGGTATCAGGGAGCTCCTACGAGCAGTACTTC.

This clonotype was counted ten times or more. The gene calls are TRBV7-9 and TRBJ2-3, with 8 bases matching TRBD2. J gave up 4 bases and V 5 bases, and 11 bases lay outside the gene matches. This CDR3 has 16 residues. The V gene's germline CDR1 is SEHNR and CDR2 FQNEAQ (reference sequence). The CDR3 DNA is TGTGCCAGCAGCCGCCGCGACCCAGCGGGAGCAGATACGCAGTATTTT. Translating gives CASSRRDPAGADTQYF.

The sample holds many counts of this clonotype. The J gene is TRBJ2-7, the V gene TRBV27; TRBD2 agrees at 13 bases. CDR1 and CDR2 from the germline V gene are MNHEY and SMNVEV (reference sequence). V gave up 4 bases and J gave up 2 bases; unmatched junction bases: 8. The CDR3 sequence is 17 residues long. The CDR3 DNA sequence: TGTGCCAGCAGTTCGAGGACTAGCGGGGGAACAACCTACGAGCAGTACTTC. Translated, it gives CASSSRTSGGTTYEQYF.

In its sample, this clonotype was seen a few times. A much bigger clone sits one base away, suggesting this may be a read error. The V and J genes are TRBV20-1 and TRBJ2-2; 10 bases map to TRBD1. V lost 6 bases, J lost 6 bases, and 22 bases stayed unmatched. CDR1 is DFQATT, CDR2 SNEGSKA, per germline (reference sequence). The CDR3 covers 19 residues. CDR3 loop: CSAMDRGRTSRRASGELFF. The CDR3 nucleotides are TGCAGTGCGATGGACAGGGGGAGGACTAGCAGGAGGGCCTCCGGGGAGCTGTTTTTT.

The chain couples TRBV7-9 to TRBJ1-1, with D uncertain. V was shortened by 10 bases and J by 1 base, with 10 bases between the two germline ends. The CDR3 consists of 12 residues. Germline CDR1 and CDR2: SEHNR and FQNEAQ (reference sequence). DNA for the CDR3: TGTGCCACTAGAGAAGGGAACACTGAAGCTTTCTTT. Amino acids: CATREGNTEAFF.

This clonotype was recorded many times. V gene TRBV15 combines with J gene TRBJ2-7; the match to TRBD2 covers 13 bases. The germline CDR1 and CDR2 sequences are LNHNV and YYDKDF (reference sequence). Trimming took 5 bases from V and 7 from J; bases not matched to a gene: 5. This CDR3 is built from 14 residues. The CDR3 is CATSPTSGRSEQYF. The CDR3 region has the DNA TGTGCCACCAGCCCGACTAGCGGGAGGAGTGAGCAGTACTTC.

This clonotype was detected many times. This chain uses TRBV20-1 with TRBJ2-3, with D perhaps given as TRBD1 or TRBD2 (5 bases each). Trimming took off 8 bases at V and 2 bases at J, with 14 bases between the two ends. The CDR3 is 13 amino acids. CDR1 is DFQATT, CDR2 SNEGSKA, per germline (reference sequence). CDR3 in amino acids: CSNRRDLTDTQYF. The CDR3 nucleotides read TGCAGTAACCGACGGGACCTCACAGATACGCAGTATTTT.